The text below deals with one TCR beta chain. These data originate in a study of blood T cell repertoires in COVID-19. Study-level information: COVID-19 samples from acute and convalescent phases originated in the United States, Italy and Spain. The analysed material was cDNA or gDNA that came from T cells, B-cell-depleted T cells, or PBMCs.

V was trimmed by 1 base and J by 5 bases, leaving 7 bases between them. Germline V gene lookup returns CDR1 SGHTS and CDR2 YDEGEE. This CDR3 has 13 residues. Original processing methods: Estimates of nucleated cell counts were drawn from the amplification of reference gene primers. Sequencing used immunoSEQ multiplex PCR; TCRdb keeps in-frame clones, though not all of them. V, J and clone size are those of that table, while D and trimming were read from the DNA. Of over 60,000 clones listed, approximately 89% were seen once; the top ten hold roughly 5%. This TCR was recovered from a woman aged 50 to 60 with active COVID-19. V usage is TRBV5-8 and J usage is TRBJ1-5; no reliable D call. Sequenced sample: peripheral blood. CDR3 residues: CASSLPPDQPQHF. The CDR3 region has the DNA TGTGCCAGCAGCTTGCCTCCCGATCAGCCCCAGCATTTT.